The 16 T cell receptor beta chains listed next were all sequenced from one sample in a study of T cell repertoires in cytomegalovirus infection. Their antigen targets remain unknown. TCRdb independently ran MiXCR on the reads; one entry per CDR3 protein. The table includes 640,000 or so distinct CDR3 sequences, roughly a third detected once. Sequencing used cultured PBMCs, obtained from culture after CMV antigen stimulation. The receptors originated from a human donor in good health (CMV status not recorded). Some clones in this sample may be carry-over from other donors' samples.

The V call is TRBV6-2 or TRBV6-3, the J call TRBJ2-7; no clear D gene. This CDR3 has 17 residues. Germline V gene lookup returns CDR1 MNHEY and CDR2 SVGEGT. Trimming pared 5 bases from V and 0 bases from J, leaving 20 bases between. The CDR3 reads CASSPPGRSRISYEQYF. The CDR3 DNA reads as TGTGCCAGCAGTCCCCCCGGACGGTCGCGGATCTCCTACGAGCAGTACTTC.

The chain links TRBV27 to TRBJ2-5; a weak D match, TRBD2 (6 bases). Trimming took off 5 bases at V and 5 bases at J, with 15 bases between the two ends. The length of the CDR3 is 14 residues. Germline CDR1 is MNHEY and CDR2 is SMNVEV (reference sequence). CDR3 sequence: CASSPYGGRETQYF. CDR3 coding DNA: TGTGCCAGCAGTCCATACGGGGGTCGGGAGACCCAGTACTTC.

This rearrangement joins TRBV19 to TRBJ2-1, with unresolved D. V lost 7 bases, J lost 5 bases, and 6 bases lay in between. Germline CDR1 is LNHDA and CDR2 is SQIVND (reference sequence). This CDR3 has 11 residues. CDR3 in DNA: TGTGCCAGTATCGGAAACAATGAGCAGTTCTTC. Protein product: CASIGNNEQFF.

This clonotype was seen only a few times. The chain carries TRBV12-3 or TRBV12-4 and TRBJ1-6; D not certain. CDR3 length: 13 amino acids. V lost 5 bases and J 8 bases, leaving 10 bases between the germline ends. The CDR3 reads CASSPSRDSPLHF. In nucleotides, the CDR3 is TGTGCCAGCAGTCCAAGTCGAGATTCACCCCTCCACTTT.

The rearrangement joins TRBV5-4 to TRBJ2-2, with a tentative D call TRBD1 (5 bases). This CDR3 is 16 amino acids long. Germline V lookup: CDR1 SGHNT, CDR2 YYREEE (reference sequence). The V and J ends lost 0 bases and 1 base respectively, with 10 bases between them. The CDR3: CASSLVGQMNTGELFF. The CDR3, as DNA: TGTGCCAGCAGCTTGGTTGGACAAATGAACACCGGGGAGCTGTTTTTT. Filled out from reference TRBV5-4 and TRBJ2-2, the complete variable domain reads ETGVTQSPTHLIKTRGQQVTLRCSSQSGHNTVSWYQQALGQGPQFIFQYYREEENGRGNFPPRFSGLQFPNYSSELNVNALELDDSALYLCASSLVGQMNTGELFFGEGSRLTVL.

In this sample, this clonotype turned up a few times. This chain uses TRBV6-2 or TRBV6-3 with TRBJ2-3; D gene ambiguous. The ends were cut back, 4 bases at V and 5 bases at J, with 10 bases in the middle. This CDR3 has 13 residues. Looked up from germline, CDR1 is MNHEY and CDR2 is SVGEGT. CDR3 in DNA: TGTGCCAGCAGTTCCCCCCAAGAAGATACGCAGTATTTT. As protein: CASSSPQEDTQYF.

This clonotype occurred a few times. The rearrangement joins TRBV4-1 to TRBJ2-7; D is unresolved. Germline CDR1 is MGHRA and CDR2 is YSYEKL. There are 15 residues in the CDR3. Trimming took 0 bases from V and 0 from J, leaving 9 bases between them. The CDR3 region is CASSQDPRSSYEQYF. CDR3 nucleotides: TGCGCCAGCAGCCAAGATCCGAGGAGCTCCTACGAGCAGTACTTC.

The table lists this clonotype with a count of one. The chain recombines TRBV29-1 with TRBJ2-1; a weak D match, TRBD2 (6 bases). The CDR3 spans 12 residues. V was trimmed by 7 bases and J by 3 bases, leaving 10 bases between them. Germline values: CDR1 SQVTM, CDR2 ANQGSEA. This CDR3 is CSGGAGYNEQFF. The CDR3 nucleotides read TGCAGCGGCGGGGCCGGCTACAATGAGCAGTTCTTC.

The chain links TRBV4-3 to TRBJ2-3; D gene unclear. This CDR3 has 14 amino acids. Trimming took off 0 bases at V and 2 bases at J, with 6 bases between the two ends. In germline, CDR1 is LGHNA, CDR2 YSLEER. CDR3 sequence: CASSQDRITDTQYF. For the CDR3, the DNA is TGCGCCAGCAGCCAAGATCGGATCACAGATACGCAGTATTTT.

In DNA, the CDR3 is TGTGCCAGCAGCTTCGGACGTGCTGATACGCAGTATTTT. It codes for CASSFGRADTQYF. The chain is built from TRBV7-2 and TRBJ2-3; D gene ambiguous. This CDR3 is 13 amino acids long. Germline CDR1 reads SGHTA; CDR2 reads FQGNSA. The V and J ends lost 3 bases and 6 bases respectively, with 10 bases between them. Looking up the rest from reference TRBV7-2 and TRBJ2-3 gives the full variable domain: GAGVSQSPSNKVTEKGKDVELRCDPISGHTALYWYRQSLGQGLEFLIYFQGNSAPDKSGLPSDRFSAERTGGSVSTLTIQRTQQEDSAVYLCASSFGRADTQYFGPGTRLTVL.

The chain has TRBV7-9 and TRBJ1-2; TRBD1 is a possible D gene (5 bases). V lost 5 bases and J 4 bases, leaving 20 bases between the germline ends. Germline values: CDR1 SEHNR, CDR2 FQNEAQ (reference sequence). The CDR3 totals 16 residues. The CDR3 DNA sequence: TGTGCCAGCAGCCCGCTACTGGGACCAAGTGGCTATGGCTACACCTTC. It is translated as CASSPLLGPSGYGYTF.

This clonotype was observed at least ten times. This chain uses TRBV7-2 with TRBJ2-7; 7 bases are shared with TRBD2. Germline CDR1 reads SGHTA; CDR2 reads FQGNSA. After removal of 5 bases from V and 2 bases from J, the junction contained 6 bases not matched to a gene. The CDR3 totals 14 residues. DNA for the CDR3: TGTGCCAGCAGCCCCTTGGCGGGGGCCTACGAGCAGTACTTC. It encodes CASSPLAGAYEQYF.

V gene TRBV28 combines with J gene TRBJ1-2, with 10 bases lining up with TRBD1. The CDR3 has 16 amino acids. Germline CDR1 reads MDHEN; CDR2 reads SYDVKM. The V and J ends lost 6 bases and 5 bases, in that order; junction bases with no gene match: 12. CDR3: CASSSYPSDRGYGYTF. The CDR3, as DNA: TGTGCCAGCAGCTCTTACCCTTCGGACAGGGGGTATGGCTACACCTTC.

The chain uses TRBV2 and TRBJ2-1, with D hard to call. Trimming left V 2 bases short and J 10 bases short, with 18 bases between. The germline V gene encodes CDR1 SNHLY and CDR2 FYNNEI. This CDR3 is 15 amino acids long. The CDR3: CASSERLDPSAEQFF. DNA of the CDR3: TGTGCCAGCAGTGAACGCTTGGACCCTTCCGCGGAGCAGTTCTTC.

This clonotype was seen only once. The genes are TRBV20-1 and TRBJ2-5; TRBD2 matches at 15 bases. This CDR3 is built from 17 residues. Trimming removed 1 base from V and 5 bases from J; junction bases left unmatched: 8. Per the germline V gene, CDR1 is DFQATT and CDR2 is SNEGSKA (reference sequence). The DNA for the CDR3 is TGCAGTGCTAGAGCCCGGGGACTAGCGGGGGGCTGGGAGACCCAGTACTTC. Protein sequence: CSARARGLAGGWETQYF.

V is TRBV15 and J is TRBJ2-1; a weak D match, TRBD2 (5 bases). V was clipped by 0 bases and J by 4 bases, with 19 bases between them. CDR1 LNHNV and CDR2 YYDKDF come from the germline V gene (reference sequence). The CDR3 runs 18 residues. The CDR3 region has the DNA TGTGCCACCAGCAGAGACTCTAAACGGGGTACGATTTACAATGAGCAGTTCTTC. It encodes CATSRDSKRGTIYNEQFF.